This T cell receptor (beta chain) was sequenced during a study of blood T cell repertoires in COVID-19. Study at large: COVID-19 samples, acute and convalescent, were from the United States, Italy and Spain.

Clones were sequenced by immunoSEQ multiplex PCR, and TCRdb holds only the in-frame ones, with some missing. The data contain a few hundred thousand clones, roughly four fifths of them singletons. This clone appeared a single time. Enrollees, roughly 18 to 90 years old, lived in approximately 24 US areas. The sample taken for sequencing was PBMCs or T cells enriched from blood (not recorded which). This TCR came from a man in his forties who had recovered from COVID-19.

The CDR3, as DNA: TGCGCCAGCAGCTTGGGGGGCAGTGGAAACACCATATATTTT. This sequence encodes CASSLGGSGNTIYF. The genes are TRBV5-1 and TRBJ1-3; D possibly corresponds to TRBD1 (5 bases). The CDR3 extends over 14 amino acids. Trimming shortened V by 0 bases and J by 3 bases, and 7 bases separated the two germline ends. CDR1 and CDR2 (germline): SGHRS, YFSETQ.